This T cell receptor (beta chain) emerged from a study of cytomegalovirus exposure and HLA in healthy donors. Germline V CDR1 and CDR2: LGHNT, FRNRAP. V shed 5 bases and J shed 6 bases, with 12 bases lying between them. This CDR3 is 13 amino acids long. The PCR used 60 Vbeta and 13 Jbeta primers. Produced via immunoSEQ multiplex PCR; TCRdb's table is partial and in-frame only. The repertoire has 90,000 to 150,000 clones, approximately 77% of them found once; the top ten carry 4% to 5%. The chain carries TRBV12-5 and TRBJ2-3, with a possible D match to TRBD1 (6 bases). The clonotype was recovered from a man aged 50 or older in good health and CMV-seropositive. The sample comprised PBMCs. The DNA of the CDR3 is TGTGCTAGTGGTACACAGGGTTTTGATACGCAGTATTTT. It specifies CASGTQGFDTQYF.